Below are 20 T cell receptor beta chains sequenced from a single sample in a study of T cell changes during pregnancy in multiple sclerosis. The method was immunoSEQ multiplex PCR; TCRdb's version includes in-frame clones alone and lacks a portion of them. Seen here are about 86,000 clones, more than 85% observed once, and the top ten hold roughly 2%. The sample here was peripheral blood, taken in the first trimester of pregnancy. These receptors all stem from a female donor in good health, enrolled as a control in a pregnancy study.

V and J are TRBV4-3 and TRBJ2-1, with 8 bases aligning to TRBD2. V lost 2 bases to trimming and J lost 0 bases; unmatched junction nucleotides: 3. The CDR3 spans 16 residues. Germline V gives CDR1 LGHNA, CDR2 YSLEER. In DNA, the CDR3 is TGCGCCAGCAGCCAACTAGCGGGTAGCTCCTACAATGAGCAGTTCTTC. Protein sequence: CASSQLAGSSYNEQFF.

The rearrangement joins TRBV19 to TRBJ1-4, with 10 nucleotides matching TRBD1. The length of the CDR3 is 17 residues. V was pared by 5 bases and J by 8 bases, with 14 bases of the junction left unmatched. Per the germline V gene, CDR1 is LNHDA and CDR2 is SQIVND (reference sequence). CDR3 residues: CASSPYPGQGIDEKLFF. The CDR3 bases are TGTGCCAGTAGTCCCTACCCGGGACAGGGGATCGACGAAAAACTGTTTTTT.

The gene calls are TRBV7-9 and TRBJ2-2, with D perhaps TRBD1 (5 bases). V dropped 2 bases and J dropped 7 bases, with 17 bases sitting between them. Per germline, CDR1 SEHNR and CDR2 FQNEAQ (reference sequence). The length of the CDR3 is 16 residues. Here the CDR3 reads CASSLLVRQGIGELFF. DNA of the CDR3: TGTGCCAGCAGCTTATTGGTTAGGCAGGGCATCGGGGAGCTGTTTTTT.

This CDR3 is CASSPGQGGTDTQYF. The DNA of the CDR3 is TGTGCCAGCTCACCCGGACAGGGCGGGACAGATACGCAGTATTTT. The chain joins TRBV18 to TRBJ2-3; 8 bases agree with TRBD1. This CDR3 comprises 15 residues. Germline V CDR1 and CDR2: KGHSH, LQKENI. V was pared by 3 bases and J by 3 bases, with 5 bases of the junction left unmatched.

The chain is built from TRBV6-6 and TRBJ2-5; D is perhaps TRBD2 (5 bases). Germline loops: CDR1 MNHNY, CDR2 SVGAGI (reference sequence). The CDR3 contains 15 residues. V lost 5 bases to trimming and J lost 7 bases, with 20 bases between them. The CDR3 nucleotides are TGTGCCAGCAGTCGGCAACTGCCGACGGGGAGGACCCAGTACTTC. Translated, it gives CASSRQLPTGRTQYF.

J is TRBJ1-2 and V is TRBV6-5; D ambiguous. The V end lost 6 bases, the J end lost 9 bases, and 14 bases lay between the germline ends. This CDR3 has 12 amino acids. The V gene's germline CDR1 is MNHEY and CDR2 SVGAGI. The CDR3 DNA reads TGTGCCAGCAGACGGGGTTCTCAGAGCTACACCTTC. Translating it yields CASRRGSQSYTF.

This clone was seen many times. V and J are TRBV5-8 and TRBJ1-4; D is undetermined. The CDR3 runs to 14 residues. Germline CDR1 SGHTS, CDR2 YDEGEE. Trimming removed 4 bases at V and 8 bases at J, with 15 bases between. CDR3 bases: TGTGCCAGCAGCACCGAGGAGGAGCCCGAAAAACTGTTTTTT. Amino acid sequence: CASSTEEEPEKLFF.

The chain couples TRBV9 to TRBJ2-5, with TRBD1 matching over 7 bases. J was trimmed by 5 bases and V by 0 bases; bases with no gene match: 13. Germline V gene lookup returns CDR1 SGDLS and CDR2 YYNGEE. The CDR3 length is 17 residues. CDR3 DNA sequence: TGTGCCAGCAGCGTAGAGTTTGTAGGGGGCGGCCGGGAGACCCAGTACTTC. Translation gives CASSVEFVGGGRETQYF.

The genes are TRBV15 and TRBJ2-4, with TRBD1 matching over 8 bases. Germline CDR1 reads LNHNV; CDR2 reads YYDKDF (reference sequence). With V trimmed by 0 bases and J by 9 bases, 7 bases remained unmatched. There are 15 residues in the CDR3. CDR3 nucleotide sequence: TGTGCCACCAGCAGAGACAGGGGGCCCATACGCATTCAGTACTTC. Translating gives CATSRDRGPIRIQYF.

The CDR3 region is CASSPVDGHTNTEAFF. DNA of the CDR3: TGCGCCAGCAGCCCAGTAGATGGGCATACGAACACTGAAGCTTTCTTT. The chain joins TRBV4-3 to TRBJ1-1; D is undetermined. CDR3 length: 16 residues. V was clipped by 4 bases and J by 1 base, with 16 bases between them. Looked up from germline, CDR1 is LGHNA and CDR2 is YSLEER.

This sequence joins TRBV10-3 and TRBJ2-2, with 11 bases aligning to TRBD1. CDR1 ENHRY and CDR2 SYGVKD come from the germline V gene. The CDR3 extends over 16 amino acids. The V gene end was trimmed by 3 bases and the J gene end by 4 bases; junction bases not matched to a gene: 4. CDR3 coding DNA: TGTGCCATCAGTGACGGGACAGGGGGTCGCACCGGGGAGCTGTTTTTT. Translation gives CAISDGTGGRTGELFF.

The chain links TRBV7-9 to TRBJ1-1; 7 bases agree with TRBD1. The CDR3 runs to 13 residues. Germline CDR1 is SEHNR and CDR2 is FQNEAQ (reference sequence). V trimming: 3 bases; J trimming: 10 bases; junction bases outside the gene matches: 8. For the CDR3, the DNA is TGTGCCAGCAGCTTCTCCGACAGGGTGGCAGCTTTCTTT. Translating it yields CASSFSDRVAAFF.

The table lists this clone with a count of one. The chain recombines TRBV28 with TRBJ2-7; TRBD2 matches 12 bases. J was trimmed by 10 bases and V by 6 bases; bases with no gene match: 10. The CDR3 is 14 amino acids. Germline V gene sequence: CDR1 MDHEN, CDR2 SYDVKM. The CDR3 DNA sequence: TGTGCCAGCAGGGACTTCACTAGCGGGGGGTCTCAGTACTTC. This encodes CASRDFTSGGSQYF. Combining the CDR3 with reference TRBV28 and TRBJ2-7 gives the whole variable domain DVKVTQSSRYLVKRTGEKVFLECVQDMDHENMFWYRQDPGLGLRLIYFSYDVKMKEKGDIPEGYSVSREKKERFSLILESASTNQTSMYLCASRDFTSGGSQYFGPGTRLTVT.

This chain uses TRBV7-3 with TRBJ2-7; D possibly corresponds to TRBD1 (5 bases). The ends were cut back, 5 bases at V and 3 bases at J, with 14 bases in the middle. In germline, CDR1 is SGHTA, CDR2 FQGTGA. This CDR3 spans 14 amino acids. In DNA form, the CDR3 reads TGTGCCAGCAGCGCTACACCCGACAGCTACGAGCAGTACTTC. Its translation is CASSATPDSYEQYF.

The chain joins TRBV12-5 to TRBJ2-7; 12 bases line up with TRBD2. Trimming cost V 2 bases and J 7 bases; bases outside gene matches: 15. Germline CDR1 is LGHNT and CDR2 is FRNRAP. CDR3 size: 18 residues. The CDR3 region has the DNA TGTGCTAGTGGTTTGTACGGACTAGCGGGGTTTTCGCCAGGGGAGCAGTACTTC. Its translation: CASGLYGLAGFSPGEQYF.

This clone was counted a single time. The CDR3, as DNA: TGTGCCAGCTCACCTTCGGCAGGGCCGAACACTGAAGCTTTCTTT. Encoded protein: CASSPSAGPNTEAFF. The rearrangement links TRBV18 to TRBJ1-1; TRBD1 is a possible D gene (5 bases). This CDR3 contains 15 residues. V was clipped by 3 bases and J by 1 base, with 12 bases between them. The germline V gene encodes CDR1 KGHSH and CDR2 LQKENI.

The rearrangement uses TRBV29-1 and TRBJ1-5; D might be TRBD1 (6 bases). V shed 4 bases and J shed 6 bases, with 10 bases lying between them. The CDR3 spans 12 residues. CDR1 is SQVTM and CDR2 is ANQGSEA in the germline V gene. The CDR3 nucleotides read TGCAGCGTTGGGGGGCTCGGTCAGCCCCAGCATTTT. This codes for CSVGGLGQPQHF. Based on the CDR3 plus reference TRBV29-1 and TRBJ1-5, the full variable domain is SAVISQKPSRDICQRGTSLTIQCQVDSQVTMMFWYRQQPGQSLTLIATANQGSEATYESGFVIDKFPISRPNLTFSTLTVSNMSPEDSSIYLCSVGGLGQPQHFGDGTRLSIL.

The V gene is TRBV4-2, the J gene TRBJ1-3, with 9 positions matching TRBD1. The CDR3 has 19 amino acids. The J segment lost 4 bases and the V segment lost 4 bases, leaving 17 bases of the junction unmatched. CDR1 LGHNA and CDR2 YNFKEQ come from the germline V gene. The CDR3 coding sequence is TGTGCCAGCAGCCTACAGCTCTTTACCGGGACAGGGACCGGAAACACCATATATTTT. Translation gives CASSLQLFTGTGTGNTIYF.

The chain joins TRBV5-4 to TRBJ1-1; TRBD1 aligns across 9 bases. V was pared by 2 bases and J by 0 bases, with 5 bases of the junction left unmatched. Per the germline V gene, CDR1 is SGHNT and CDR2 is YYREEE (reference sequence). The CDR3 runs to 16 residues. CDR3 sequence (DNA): TGTGCCAGCAGCTTACAGGGGGCCCGGATGAACACTGAAGCTTTCTTT. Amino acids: CASSLQGARMNTEAFF.

CDR3 residues: CASSLVDFVRNTEAFF. The DNA of the CDR3 is TGTGCCAGCAGCTTGGTAGACTTTGTCCGAAACACTGAAGCTTTCTTT. The chain carries TRBV5-6 and TRBJ1-1, with D unclear. The ends were cut back, 0 bases at V and 2 bases at J, with 14 bases in the middle. Germline CDR1 is SGHDT and CDR2 is YYEEEE. The CDR3 extends over 16 amino acids.